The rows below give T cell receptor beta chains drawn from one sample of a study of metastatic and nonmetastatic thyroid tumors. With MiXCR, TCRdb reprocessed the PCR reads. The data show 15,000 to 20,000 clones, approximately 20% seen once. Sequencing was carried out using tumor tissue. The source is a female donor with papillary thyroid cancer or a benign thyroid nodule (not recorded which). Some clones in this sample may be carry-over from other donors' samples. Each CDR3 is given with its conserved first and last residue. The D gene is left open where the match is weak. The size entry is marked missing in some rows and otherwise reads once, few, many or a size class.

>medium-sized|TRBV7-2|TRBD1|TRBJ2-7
CASSLAQGWAHYYEQYF
TGTGCCAGCAGCTTAGCACAGGGGTGGGCCCACTACTACGAGCAGTACTTC
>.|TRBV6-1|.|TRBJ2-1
CASRTGSSYNEQFF
TGTGCCAGCAGGACGGGAAGCTCCTACAATGAGCAGTTCTTC
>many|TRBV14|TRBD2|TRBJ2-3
CASSQKPGRGGDTQYF
TGTGCCAGCAGCCAAAAACCGGGGAGGGGAGGAGATACGCAGTATTTT
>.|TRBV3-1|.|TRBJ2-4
CASSPITGENIQYF
TGTGCCAGCAGCCCGATCACCGGGGAAAACATTCAGTACTTC
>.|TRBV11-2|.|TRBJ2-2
CASSLVPPPGELFF
TGTGCCAGCAGCTTGGTTCCCCCACCGGGGGAGCTGTTTTTT
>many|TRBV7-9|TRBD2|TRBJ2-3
CASNRAGGADTQYF
TGTGCCAGCAACCGGGCGGGAGGGGCAGATACGCAGTATTTT
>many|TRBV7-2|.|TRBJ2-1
CASSLETMMGEQFF
TGTGCCAGCAGCTTAGAGACCATGATGGGTGAGCAGTTCTTC
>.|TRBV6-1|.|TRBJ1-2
CASRMGHGYGYTF
TGTGCCAGCAGAATGGGACATGGCTATGGCTACACCTTC
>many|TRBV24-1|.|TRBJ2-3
CATSGARDTDTQYF
TGTGCCACCAGTGGGGCTAGAGACACAGATACGCAGTATTTT
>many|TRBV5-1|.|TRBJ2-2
CASKISFHTGELFF
TGCGCCAGCAAGATATCGTTTCACACCGGGGAGCTGTTTTTT
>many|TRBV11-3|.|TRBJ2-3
CASSLVPDTQYF
TGTGCCAGCAGCTTAGTTCCAGATACGCAGTATTTT
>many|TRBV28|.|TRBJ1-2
CASSSLPLSGGYTF
TGTGCCAGCAGTTCTCTGCCCCTGTCGGGTGGCTACACCTTC
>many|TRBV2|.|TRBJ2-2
CASSEGHGELFF
TGTGCCAGCAGTGAGGGTCACGGGGAGCTGTTTTTT
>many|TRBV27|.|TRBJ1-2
CASSPGGSYTF
TGTGCCAGCAGTCCGGGTGGAAGCTACACCTTC
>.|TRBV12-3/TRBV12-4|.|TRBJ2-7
CASSPFGNEQYF
TGTGCCAGCAGCCCCTTCGGGAACGAGCAGTACTTC
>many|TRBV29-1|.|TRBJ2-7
CSVEGWTSGEQYF
TGCAGCGTTGAAGGTTGGACAAGCGGCGAGCAGTACTTC
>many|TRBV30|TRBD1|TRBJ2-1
CAWRSNTGQGVDEQFF
TGTGCCTGGAGGAGCAACACGGGACAGGGGGTGGATGAGCAGTTCTTC
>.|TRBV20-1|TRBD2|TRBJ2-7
CSARDQGGLSEQYF
TGCAGTGCTAGAGATCAGGGAGGGTTATCCGAGCAGTACTTC
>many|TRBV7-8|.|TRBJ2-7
CASTQPGLGSYEQYF
TGTGCCAGCACCCAACCAGGGCTCGGCTCCTACGAGCAGTACTTC
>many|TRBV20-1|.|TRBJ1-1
CSVLSTAAPEFEAFF
TGCAGTGTACTCTCGACGGCCGCCCCCGAGTTTGAAGCTTTCTTT
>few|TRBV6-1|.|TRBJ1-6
CASSDRAVSF
TGTGCCAGCAGTGATAGGGCAGTCAGTTTT
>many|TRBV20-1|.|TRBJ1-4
CSARDDWGGRGEKLFF
TGCAGTGCTAGAGATGATTGGGGAGGGAGAGGTGAAAAACTGTTTTTT
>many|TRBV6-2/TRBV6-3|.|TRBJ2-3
CASKSYRATDTQYF
TGTGCCAGCAAGAGCTACAGGGCCACAGATACGCAGTATTTT
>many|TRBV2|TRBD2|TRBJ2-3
CASTRGSTQYF
TGTGCCAGCACCCGCGGGAGTACGCAGTATTTT
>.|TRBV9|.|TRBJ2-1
CASSDGAFVNEQFF
TGTGCCAGCAGCGACGGGGCTTTTGTTAACGAGCAGTTCTTC
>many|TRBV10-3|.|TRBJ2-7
CAISERDPYEQYF
TGTGCCATCAGTGAGCGGGACCCCTACGAGCAGTACTTC
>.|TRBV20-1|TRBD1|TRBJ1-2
CSARKGQKGYTF
TGCAGTGCTAGAAAGGGACAGAAGGGCTACACCTTC
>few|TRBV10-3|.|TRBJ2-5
CAISDGYQETQYF
TGTGCCATCAGTGACGGGTACCAAGAGACCCAGTACTTC
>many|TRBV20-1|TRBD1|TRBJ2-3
CSASDRGSNTDTQYF
TGCAGTGCTAGCGACAGGGGGTCCAACACAGATACGCAGTATTTT
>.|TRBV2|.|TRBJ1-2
CASNYASGYTF
TGTGCCAGCAATTATGCGAGTGGCTACACCTTC
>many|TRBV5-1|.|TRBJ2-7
CASSLEGAFSYEQYF
TGCGCCAGCAGCCTGGAGGGGGCGTTCTCCTACGAGCAGTACTTC
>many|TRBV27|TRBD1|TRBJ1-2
CATATGGYGYTF
TGTGCCACTGCGACAGGGGGCTATGGCTACACCTTC
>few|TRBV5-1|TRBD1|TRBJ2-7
CASSVGTAGYEQYF
TGCGCCAGCAGCGTCGGGACAGCAGGCTACGAGCAGTACTTC
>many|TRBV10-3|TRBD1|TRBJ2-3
CAIRGTGRSFSTDTQYF
TGTGCCATCAGAGGGACAGGGCGATCTTTTAGCACAGATACGCAGTATTTT
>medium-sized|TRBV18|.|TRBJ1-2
CASSPIPIANYGYTF
TGTGCCAGCTCACCAATACCAATAGCTAACTATGGCTACACCTTC
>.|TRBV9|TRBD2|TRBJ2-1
CASSAVVSGYNEQFF
TGTGCCAGCAGCGCGGTCGTTAGCGGGTACAATGAGCAGTTCTTC
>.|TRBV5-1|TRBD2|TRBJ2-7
CASSLIAGGNSYEQYF
TGCGCCAGCAGCCTCATAGCGGGGGGCAACTCCTACGAGCAGTACTTC
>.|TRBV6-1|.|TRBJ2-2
CASSDWGSSGELFF
TGTGCCAGCAGTGACTGGGGTTCGTCGGGGGAGCTGTTTTTT
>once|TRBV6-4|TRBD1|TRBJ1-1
CASSIGQGAGAEAFF
TGTGCCAGTTCCATCGGACAGGGGGCAGGGGCTGAAGCTTTCTTT
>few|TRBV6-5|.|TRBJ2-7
CASSYGARGMKYF
TGTGCCAGCAGTTACGGGGCGAGGGGGATGAAGTACTTC
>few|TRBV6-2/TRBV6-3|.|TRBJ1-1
CASSSFRVNTEAFF
TGTGCCAGCAGTTCATTCAGGGTGAACACTGAAGCTTTCTTT
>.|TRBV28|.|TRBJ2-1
CASSLEWQGPIHGNEQFF
TGTGCCAGCAGTTTAGAGTGGCAGGGGCCCATCCACGGGAATGAGCAGTTCTTC
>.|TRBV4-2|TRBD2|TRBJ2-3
CASSQRGLAGDTQYF
TGTGCCAGCAGCCAAAGGGGACTAGCGGGAGATACGCAGTATTTT
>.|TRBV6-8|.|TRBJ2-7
CASSTDRRGVCEQYF
TGTGCCAGTTCTACGGATAGGAGAGGGGTCTGCGAGCAGTACTTC